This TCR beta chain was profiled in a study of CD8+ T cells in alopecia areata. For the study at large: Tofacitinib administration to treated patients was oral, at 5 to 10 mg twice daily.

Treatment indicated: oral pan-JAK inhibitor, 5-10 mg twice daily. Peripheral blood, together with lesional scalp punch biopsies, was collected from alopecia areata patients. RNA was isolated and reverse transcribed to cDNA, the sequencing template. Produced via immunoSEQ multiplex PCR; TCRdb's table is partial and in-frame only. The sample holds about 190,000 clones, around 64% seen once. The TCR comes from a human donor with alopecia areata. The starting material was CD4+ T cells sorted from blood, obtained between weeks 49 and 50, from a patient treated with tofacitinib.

The CDR3: CASSGTVAQPQHF. The DNA for the CDR3 is TGTGCCAGCAGTGGGACAGTTGCTCAGCCCCAGCATTTT. V and J are TRBV6-5 and TRBJ1-5, with TRBD1 identical over 7 bases. Looked up from germline, CDR1 is MNHEY and CDR2 is SVGAGI. The trim removed 5 bases at V and 6 bases at J, leaving 4 bases unmatched. The CDR3 loop spans 13 amino acids.